This TCR beta chain emerged from a study of T-cell reconstitution after alpha-beta-depleted transplantation in children. Germline V CDR1 and CDR2: SGHRS, YFSETQ. The CDR3 length is 16 residues. The V and J ends lost 4 bases and 0 bases, in that order; junction bases with no gene match: 6. A library of TCRbeta sequences, prepared with unique molecular identifiers, was generated. TCRdb redid the calling of the PCR reads with MiXCR, one entry per CDR3 protein. Seen here are 200,000 to 300,000 distinct CDR3 sequences, more than 10% observed once, and the top ten hold about 2.6%. The sequence derives from a human donor who donated a stem cell graft to a child with acute lymphoblastic leukemia. Specimen: PBMCs from the stem cell graft donor, collected from the stem cell graft. The chain is built from TRBV5-1 and TRBJ2-3; 9 bases line up with TRBD1. The CDR3 loop reads CASSPGDRVSTDTQYF. CDR3 DNA sequence: TGCGCCAGCAGCCCCGGGGACAGGGTTAGCACAGATACGCAGTATTTT.